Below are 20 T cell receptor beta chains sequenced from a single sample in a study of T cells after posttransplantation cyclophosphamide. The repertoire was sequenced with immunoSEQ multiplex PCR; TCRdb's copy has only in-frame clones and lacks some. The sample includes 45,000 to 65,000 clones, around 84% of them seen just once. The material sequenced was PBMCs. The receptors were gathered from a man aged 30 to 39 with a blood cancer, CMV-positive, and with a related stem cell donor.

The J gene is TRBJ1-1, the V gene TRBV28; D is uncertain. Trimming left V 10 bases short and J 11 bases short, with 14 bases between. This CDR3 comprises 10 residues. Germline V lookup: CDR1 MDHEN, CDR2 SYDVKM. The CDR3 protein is CATYSRGAFF. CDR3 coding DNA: TGTGCCACTTACAGTCGAGGGGCTTTCTTT.

CDR3 region: CSAPSAGTQYF. The DNA of the CDR3 is TGCAGTGCCCCCTCTGCCGGTACGCAGTATTTT. The chain recombines TRBV20-1 with TRBJ2-3; D gene ambiguous. Trimming stripped 6 bases from V and 8 bases from J, with 12 bases between. Germline values: CDR1 DFQATT, CDR2 SNEGSKA (reference sequence). The CDR3 is made up of 11 amino acids.

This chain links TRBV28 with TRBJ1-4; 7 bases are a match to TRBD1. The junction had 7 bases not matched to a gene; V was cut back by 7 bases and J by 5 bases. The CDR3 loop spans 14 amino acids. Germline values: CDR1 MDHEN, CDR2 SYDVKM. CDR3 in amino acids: CASNQGGANEKLFF. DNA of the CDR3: TGTGCCAGCAACCAAGGGGGCGCAAATGAAAAACTGTTTTTT.

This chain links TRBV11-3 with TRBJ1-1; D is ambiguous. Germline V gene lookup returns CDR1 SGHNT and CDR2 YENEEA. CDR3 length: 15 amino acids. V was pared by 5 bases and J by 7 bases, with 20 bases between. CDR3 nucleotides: TGTGCCAGCAGCCGACTGACCGGCTTACCTCATGAAGCTTTCTTT. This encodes CASSRLTGLPHEAFF.

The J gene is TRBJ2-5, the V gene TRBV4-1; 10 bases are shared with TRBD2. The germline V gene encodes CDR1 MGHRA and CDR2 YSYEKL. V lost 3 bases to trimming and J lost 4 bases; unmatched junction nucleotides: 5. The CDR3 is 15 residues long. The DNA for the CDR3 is TGCGCCAGCAGCCAGGATGCTAGCGGGAGAGAGACCCAGTACTTC. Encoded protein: CASSQDASGRETQYF.

This chain's CDR3 is CASSDRQGSSKFF. The CDR3 region has the DNA TGTGCCAGCAGTGACCGGCAGGGAAGTTCAAAGTTCTTC. The J gene is TRBJ2-1, the V gene TRBV6-4, with a tentative D call TRBD1 (5 bases). Germline V gene data show CDR1 as MRHNA and CDR2 as SNTAGT. The CDR3 totals 13 residues. V lost 2 bases and J 14 bases, leaving 16 bases between the germline ends.

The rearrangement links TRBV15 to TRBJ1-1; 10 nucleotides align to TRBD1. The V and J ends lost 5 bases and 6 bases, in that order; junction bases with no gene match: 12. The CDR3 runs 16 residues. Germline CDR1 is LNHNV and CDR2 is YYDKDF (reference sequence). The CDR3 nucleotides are TGTGCCACCAGCCTACTTCGACTGGGACAGGGGTCTGAAGCTTTCTTT. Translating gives CATSLLRLGQGSEAFF.

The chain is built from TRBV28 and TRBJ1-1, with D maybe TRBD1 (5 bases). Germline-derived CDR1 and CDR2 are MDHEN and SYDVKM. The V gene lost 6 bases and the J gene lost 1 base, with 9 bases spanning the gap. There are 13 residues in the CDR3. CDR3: CASRMTANTEAFF. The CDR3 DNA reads TGTGCCAGCAGGATGACAGCGAACACTGAAGCTTTCTTT.

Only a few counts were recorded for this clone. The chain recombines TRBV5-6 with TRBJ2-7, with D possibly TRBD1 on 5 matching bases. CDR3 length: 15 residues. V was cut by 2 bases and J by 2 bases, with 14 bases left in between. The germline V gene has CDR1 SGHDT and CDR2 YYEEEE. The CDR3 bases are TGTGCCAGCAGCTTTTTGGCAGGGAATACCTACGAGCAGTACTTC. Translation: CASSFLAGNTYEQYF.

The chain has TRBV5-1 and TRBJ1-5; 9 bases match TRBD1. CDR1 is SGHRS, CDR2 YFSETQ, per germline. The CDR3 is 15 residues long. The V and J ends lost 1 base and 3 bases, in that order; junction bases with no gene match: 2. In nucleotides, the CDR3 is TGCGCCAGCAGCTTGAGGACAGGGGACAATCAGCCCCAGCATTTT. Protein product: CASSLRTGDNQPQHF.

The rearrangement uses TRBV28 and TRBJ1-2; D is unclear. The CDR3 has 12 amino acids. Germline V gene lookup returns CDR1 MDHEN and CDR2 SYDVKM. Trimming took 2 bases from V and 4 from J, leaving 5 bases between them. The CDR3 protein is CASSLGGYGYTF. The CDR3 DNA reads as TGTGCCAGCAGTTTAGGCGGCTATGGCTACACCTTC.

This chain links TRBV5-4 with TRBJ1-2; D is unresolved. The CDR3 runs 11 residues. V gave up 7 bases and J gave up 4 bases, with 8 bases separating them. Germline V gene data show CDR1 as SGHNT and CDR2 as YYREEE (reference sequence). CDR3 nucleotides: TGTGCCAGCCGGGATCCCTATGGCTACACCTTC. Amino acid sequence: CASRDPYGYTF.

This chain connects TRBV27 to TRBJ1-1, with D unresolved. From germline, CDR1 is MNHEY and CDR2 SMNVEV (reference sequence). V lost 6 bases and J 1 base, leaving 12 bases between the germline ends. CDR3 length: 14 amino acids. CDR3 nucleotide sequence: TGTGCCAGCAGCCCCCGAGGGCCGAACACTGAAGCTTTCTTT. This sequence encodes CASSPRGPNTEAFF.

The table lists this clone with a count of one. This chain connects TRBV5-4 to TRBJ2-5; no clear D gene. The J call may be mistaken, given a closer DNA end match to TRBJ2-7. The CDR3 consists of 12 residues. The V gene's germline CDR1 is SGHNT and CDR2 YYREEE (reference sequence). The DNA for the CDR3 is TGTGCCAGCAGTTCAAGCTCCTACGAGCAGTACTTC. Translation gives CASSSSSYEQYF.

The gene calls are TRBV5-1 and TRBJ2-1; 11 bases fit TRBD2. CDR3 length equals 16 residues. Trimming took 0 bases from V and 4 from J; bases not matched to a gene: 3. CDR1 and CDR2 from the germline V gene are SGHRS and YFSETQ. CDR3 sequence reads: CASSLGGTSGYNEQFF. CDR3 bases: TGCGCCAGCAGCTTGGGCGGGACTAGCGGTTACAATGAGCAGTTCTTC.

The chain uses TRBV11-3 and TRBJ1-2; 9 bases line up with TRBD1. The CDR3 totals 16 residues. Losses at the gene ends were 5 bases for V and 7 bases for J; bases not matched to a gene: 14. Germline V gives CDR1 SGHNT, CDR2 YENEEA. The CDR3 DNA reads TGTGCCAGCAGCCCAGGGCCAGGGACAGGGTCTTCTGGCTACACCTTC. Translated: CASSPGPGTGSSGYTF. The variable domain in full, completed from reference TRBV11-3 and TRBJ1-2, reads EAGVVQSPRYKIIEKKQPVAFWCNPISGHNTLYWYLQNLGQGPELLIRYENEEAVDDSQLPKDRFSAERLKGVDSTLKIQPAELGDSAVYLCASSPGPGTGSSGYTFGSGTRLTVV.

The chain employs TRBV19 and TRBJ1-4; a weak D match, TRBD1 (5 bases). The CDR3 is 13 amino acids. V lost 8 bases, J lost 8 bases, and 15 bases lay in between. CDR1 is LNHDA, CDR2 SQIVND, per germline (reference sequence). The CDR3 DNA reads TGTGCCAGTCTAGACGGGGGGGACGAAAAACTGTTTTTT. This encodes CASLDGGDEKLFF.

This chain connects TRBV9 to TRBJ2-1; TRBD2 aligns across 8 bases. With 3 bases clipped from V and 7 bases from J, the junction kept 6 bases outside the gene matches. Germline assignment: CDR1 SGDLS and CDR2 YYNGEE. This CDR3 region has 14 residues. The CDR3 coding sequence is TGTGCCAGCAGCGGTACTAGCGGAAGGAATGAGCAGTTCTTC. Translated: CASSGTSGRNEQFF.

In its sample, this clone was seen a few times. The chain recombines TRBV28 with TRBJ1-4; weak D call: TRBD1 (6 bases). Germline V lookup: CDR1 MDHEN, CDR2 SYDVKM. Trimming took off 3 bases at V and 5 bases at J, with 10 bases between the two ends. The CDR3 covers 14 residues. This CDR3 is CASSFGQWNEKLFF. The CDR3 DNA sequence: TGTGCCAGCAGTTTTGGACAGTGGAATGAAAAACTGTTTTTT.

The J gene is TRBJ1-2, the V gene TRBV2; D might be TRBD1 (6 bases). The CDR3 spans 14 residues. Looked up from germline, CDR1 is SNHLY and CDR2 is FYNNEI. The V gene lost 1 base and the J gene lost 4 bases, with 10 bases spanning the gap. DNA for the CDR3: TGTGCCAGCAGTGAAGTAGGGGGTAGCTATGGCTACACCTTC. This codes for CASSEVGGSYGYTF. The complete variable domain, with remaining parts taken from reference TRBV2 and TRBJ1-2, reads EPEVTQTPSHQVTQMGQEVILRCVPISNHLYFYWYRQILGQKVEFLVSFYNNEISEKSEIFDDQFSVERPDGSNFTLKIRSTKLEDSAMYFCASSEVGGSYGYTFGSGTRLTVV.